A single sample gave rise to the 28 T cell receptor beta chains below, sequenced in a study of cytomegalovirus exposure and HLA in healthy donors. Profiling relied on immunoSEQ multiplex PCR, and the TCRdb table lists in-frame clones only, not all of them. Among around 150,000 clones listed, approximately 86% were seen once. Specimen: PBMCs. Receptors originate from a woman aged 18-30 years in good health and CMV-seronegative.

This rearrangement joins TRBV7-2 to TRBJ1-2; no definite D call. V was trimmed by 4 bases and J by 8 bases, leaving 11 bases between them. From germline, CDR1 is SGHTA and CDR2 FQGNSA. The CDR3 loop spans 12 amino acids. CDR3 bases: TGTGCCAGCAGCTCCAACTATTGGGGCTACACCTTC. It codes for CASSSNYWGYTF.

This chain joins TRBV27 and TRBJ2-1; possible D gene TRBD1, 6 bases. Germline V gives CDR1 MNHEY, CDR2 SMNVEV (reference sequence). The CDR3 totals 20 residues. V was clipped by 5 bases and J by 3 bases, with 29 bases between them. As DNA, the CDR3 is TGTGCCAGCAGTCTCCAAATAGACAGGACAGTTCCCCTTCTCTACAATGAGCAGTTCTTC. Its protein product is CASSLQIDRTVPLLYNEQFF.

The chain couples TRBV6-1 to TRBJ2-7; possibly TRBD1 for D (5 bases). CDR1 is MNHNS and CDR2 is SASEGT in the germline V gene. V was shortened by 7 bases and J by 5 bases, with 18 bases between the two germline ends. The CDR3 consists of 14 residues. The CDR3 loop reads CASMAATEGHEQYF. Here the CDR3 DNA reads TGTGCCAGCATGGCGGCGACAGAAGGCCACGAGCAGTACTTC.

The rearrangement uses TRBV10-2 and TRBJ2-5; unclear D gene. The CDR3 is 12 residues long. Germline CDR1 is WSHSY and CDR2 is SAAADI. V dropped 2 bases and J dropped 7 bases, with 8 bases sitting between them. In nucleotides, the CDR3 is TGCGCCAGCAGTGAGCCCGGTGGGACCCAGTACTTC. Translating gives CASSEPGGTQYF.

Comment on this clone: At one boundary the junction diverges from the germline segment, which might be a read error. The chain joins TRBV4-2 to TRBJ2-7; 15 positions match TRBD2. Germline CDR1 LGHNA, CDR2 YNFKEQ. The CDR3 is 22 amino acids. DNA for the CDR3: TGTGCCAGCAGCCAAGAACCGGCCTTACCCGGGACTAGCGGGGGGCCCTCCCACGAGCAGTACTTC. It translates to CASSQEPALPGTSGGPSHEQYF.

This chain uses TRBV9 with TRBJ1-4, with D perhaps matching TRBD1 (5 bases). Germline V gene lookup returns CDR1 SGDLS and CDR2 YYNGEE. The CDR3 length is 14 residues. The V end lost 4 bases, the J end lost 2 bases, and 9 bases lay between the germline ends. This CDR3 is CASSPTATNEKLFF. CDR3 nucleotides: TGTGCCAGCAGCCCGACAGCTACTAATGAAAAACTGTTTTTT.

The rearrangement links TRBV7-8 to TRBJ1-6; D unresolved. Germline assignment: CDR1 SGHVS and CDR2 FQNEAQ. The V and J ends lost 4 bases and 10 bases respectively, with 11 bases between them. CDR3 size: 13 residues. The CDR3 spells CASSSLGSSPLHF. Written as DNA, the CDR3 is TGTGCCAGCAGCTCCTTGGGCTCCTCACCCCTCCACTTT. The full variable domain, its missing parts supplied by reference TRBV7-8 and TRBJ1-6, is GAGVSQSPRYKVAKRGQDVALRCDPISGHVSLFWYQQALGQGPEFLTYFQNEAQLDKSGLPSDRFFAERPEGSVSTLKIQRTQQEDSAVYLCASSSLGSSPLHFGNGTRLTVT.

This clone was picked up one time. CDR3 residues: CASSEAPGQSYGYTF. CDR3 bases: TGTGCCAGCAGTGAAGCGCCTGGACAGTCGTATGGCTACACCTTC. The rearrangement links TRBV6-1 to TRBJ1-2, with a possible D match to TRBD1 (6 bases). The CDR3 loop spans 15 amino acids. Germline V lookup: CDR1 MNHNS, CDR2 SASEGT. The V end lost 0 bases, the J end lost 5 bases, and 13 bases lay between the germline ends.

The chain employs TRBV2 and TRBJ1-4, with TRBD1 identical over 10 bases. J gave up 7 bases and V 2 bases, and 7 bases lay outside the gene matches. The CDR3 spans 16 residues. The germline V gene has CDR1 SNHLY and CDR2 FYNNEI. CDR3 DNA: TGTGCCAGCAGTGAACGTTTGGGACAGGGGTTTGAAAAACTGTTTTTT. Translating gives CASSERLGQGFEKLFF.

The rearrangement joins TRBV25-1 to TRBJ1-1, with a possible D match to TRBD1 (5 bases). Germline CDR1 and CDR2: MGHDK and SYGVNS. The CDR3 is 13 residues long. V lost 6 bases, J lost 1 base, and 9 bases lay in between. CDR3 protein: CASRRQGNTEAFF. Written as DNA, the CDR3 is TGTGCCAGCAGACGTCAGGGGAACACTGAAGCTTTCTTT.

The V gene is TRBV13, the J gene TRBJ2-1, with D tentatively TRBD2 (5 bases). This CDR3 spans 13 amino acids. The ends were cut back, 8 bases at V and 2 bases at J, with 10 bases in the middle. The germline V gene encodes CDR1 PRHDT and CDR2 FYEKMQ (reference sequence). The CDR3 nucleotides are TGTGCCAGCGAAACCGGGGCCTACAATGAGCAGTTCTTC. Encoded protein: CASETGAYNEQFF.

The rearrangement uses TRBV19 and TRBJ1-3; D ambiguous. The V end was cut by 11 bases, the J end by 2 bases, with 7 bases between. CDR1 and CDR2 from the germline V gene are LNHDA and SQIVND (reference sequence). The CDR3 extends over 11 amino acids. This CDR3 is CAAGTGNTIYF. DNA of the CDR3: TGTGCCGCGGGGACTGGAAACACCATATATTTT.

This clone has only one observation. The rearrangement uses TRBV5-1 and TRBJ1-2; 7 nucleotides line up with TRBD1. This CDR3 comprises 16 residues. Germline CDR1 and CDR2: SGHRS and YFSETQ. V dropped 3 bases and J dropped 0; count of bases not matched to a gene: 8. The CDR3 bases are TGCGCCAGCAGCTATGGGACAGCGAAAGCTAACTATGGCTACACCTTC. This gives the protein CASSYGTAKANYGYTF.

This clone has just one count. The rearrangement uses TRBV10-2 and TRBJ2-7; the match to TRBD1 covers 10 bases. The germline CDR1 and CDR2 sequences are WSHSY and SAAADI. This CDR3 region has 15 residues. J gave up 1 base and V 6 bases, and 6 bases lay outside the gene matches. DNA for the CDR3: TGCGCCAGCAGGCGGGCGGGACAGGGGTCCTACGAGCAGTACTTC. It is translated as CASRRAGQGSYEQYF.

The chain carries TRBV6-1 and TRBJ1-4; D not resolved. This CDR3 is 14 amino acids long. CDR1 is MNHNS, CDR2 SASEGT, per germline. Between the trimmed V and J ends, which lost 2 bases and 5 bases, there was a span of 9 bases. The CDR3 DNA reads as TGTGCCAGCAGTGAATCGGGTTACAATGAAAAACTGTTTTTT. Translation: CASSESGYNEKLFF.

The V gene is TRBV6-5, the J gene TRBJ2-5; 12 positions match TRBD2. The CDR3 runs to 14 residues. The trim removed 8 bases at V and 4 bases at J, leaving 5 bases unmatched. Germline V gene lookup returns CDR1 MNHEY and CDR2 SVGAGI. CDR3 coding DNA: TGTGCCAGCGCAACTAGCGGGGGGCGAGAGACCCAGTACTTC. Protein: CASATSGGRETQYF.

This clone has only a few counts. The rearrangement joins TRBV6-1 to TRBJ2-3; tentatively, D is TRBD2 (5 bases). The CDR3 has 14 amino acids. Per germline, CDR1 MNHNS and CDR2 SASEGT. Trimming removed 10 bases at V and 3 bases at J, with 17 bases between. CDR3 amino acids: CATGLAGRTDTQYF. The CDR3 nucleotides are TGTGCCACCGGCTTGGCGGGTCGAACAGATACGCAGTATTTT.

The chain has TRBV29-1 and TRBJ2-1, with a weak D call TRBD2 (6 bases). The CDR3 is made up of 13 amino acids. Germline V gene data show CDR1 as SQVTM and CDR2 as ANQGSEA. With 4 bases removed from V and 4 bases from J, the gap between germline ends came to 11 bases. DNA for the CDR3: TGCAGCGTTGGAGGGAGGCTGTACAATGAGCAGTTCTTC. It is translated as CSVGGRLYNEQFF.

This chain joins TRBV29-1 and TRBJ2-7; 8 bases fit TRBD1. Germline CDR1 reads SQVTM; CDR2 reads ANQGSEA. This CDR3 contains 12 residues. The junction had 7 bases not matched to a gene; V was cut back by 6 bases and J by 6 bases. The CDR3, as DNA: TGCAGCGTAGAGACAGGGGATCGCGAGCAGTACTTC. Amino acid sequence: CSVETGDREQYF.

The chain employs TRBV2 and TRBJ2-5, with D perhaps TRBD2 (7 bases). V was pared by 4 bases and J by 6 bases, with 15 bases between. The CDR3 is 14 residues long. Germline V CDR1 and CDR2: SNHLY, FYNNEI. CDR3 protein: CASSVGGAKKTQYF. CDR3 nucleotide sequence: TGTGCCAGCAGTGTTGGGGGGGCCAAAAAGACCCAGTACTTC. Together with reference TRBV2 and TRBJ2-5, the CDR3 gives the full variable domain: EPEVTQTPSHQVTQMGQEVILRCVPISNHLYFYWYRQILGQKVEFLVSFYNNEISEKSEIFDDQFSVERPDGSNFTLKIRSTKLEDSAMYFCASSVGGAKKTQYFGPGTRLLVL.

This chain connects TRBV18 to TRBJ2-5, with D tentatively TRBD2 (5 bases). In germline, CDR1 is KGHSH, CDR2 LQKENI. V lost 3 bases, J lost 2 bases, and 13 bases lay in between. CDR3 length: 15 residues. The CDR3 DNA is TGTGCCAGCTCACCGGCCTATCCGGGGCAAGAGACCCAGTACTTC. Protein product: CASSPAYPGQETQYF.

The V and J genes are TRBV4-1 and TRBJ2-5; 7 bases line up with TRBD2. V shed 3 bases and J 8 bases; nucleotides not matched to a gene: 12. The CDR3 covers 15 residues. Germline CDR1 MGHRA, CDR2 YSYEKL. Here the CDR3 DNA reads TGCGCCAGCAGCCACGTAGCGGGCGAGGTTCCAACCCAGTACTTC. It is translated as CASSHVAGEVPTQYF.

In the case of this clone: Given a much more abundant clone one base away, this may be a read error. This sequence joins TRBV11-3 and TRBJ2-2; possibly TRBD2 for D (6 bases). Germline lookup yields CDR1 SGHNT and CDR2 YENEEA. The CDR3 consists of 14 residues. V lost 3 bases, J lost 4 bases, and 9 bases lay in between. The CDR3 DNA reads as TGTGCCAGCAGCTTGGGGACTGTCACCGGGGAGCTGTTTTTT. Encoded protein: CASSLGTVTGELFF.

The genes are TRBV10-3 and TRBJ2-6; TRBD1 aligns across 7 bases. V trimming: 3 bases; J trimming: 0 bases; junction bases outside the gene matches: 14. Germline V gives CDR1 ENHRY, CDR2 SYGVKD. The CDR3 runs 20 residues. In DNA, the CDR3 is TGTGCCATCAGTGAATATAGACCCGGGACAGTGAGCTCTGGGGCCAACGTCCTGACTTTC. Its translation: CAISEYRPGTVSSGANVLTF.

The V and J genes are TRBV5-1 and TRBJ2-6; TRBD1 matches at 8 bases. The CDR3 has 17 residues. V shed 4 bases, J shed 3 bases, and the junction held 9 bases outside the gene matches. Germline V gene sequence: CDR1 SGHRS, CDR2 YFSETQ. CDR3 coding DNA: TGCGCCAGCAGCATCGGACAGGGCGGCCTTGGGGCCAACGTCCTGACTTTC. Translated, it gives CASSIGQGGLGANVLTF.

The CDR3 DNA sequence: TGCGCCAGCAGTGAGGTCCGGGTACGAGATACGCAGTATTTT. Its translation: CASSEVRVRDTQYF. The chain employs TRBV10-1 and TRBJ2-3; D not certain. Trimming removed 2 bases at V and 5 bases at J, with 11 bases between. Germline lookup yields CDR1 WNHNN and CDR2 SYGVQD (reference sequence). This CDR3 is 14 amino acids long.

CDR3 amino acids: CASSQDRGQGTGELFF. CDR3 in DNA: TGCGCCAGCAGCCAAGATAGGGGACAGGGAACCGGGGAGCTGTTTTTT. The chain has TRBV4-3 and TRBJ2-2; 9 nucleotides agree with TRBD1. This CDR3 spans 16 amino acids. The V and J ends lost 0 bases and 5 bases, in that order; junction bases with no gene match: 4. The germline V gene has CDR1 LGHNA and CDR2 YSLEER.

The genes are TRBV2 and TRBJ1-1; D unclear. The V end was cut by 7 bases, the J end by 6 bases, with 18 bases between. The CDR3 has 14 amino acids. Germline loops: CDR1 SNHLY, CDR2 FYNNEI. CDR3: CASINRDKVPEAFF. The CDR3 coding sequence is TGTGCCAGCATAAACCGAGACAAGGTCCCTGAAGCTTTCTTT.